The source of this T cell receptor (beta chain) is a study of long-term antiretroviral therapy in people with HIV. Study-wide points: Dominant in the repertoire at all time points were clones expanded before ART.

Comment on this clone: Antigen unknown.

Survey level was the resolution at which the v3.0 immunoSEQ assay ran. The assay was immunoSEQ multiplex PCR, and TCRdb's table has in-frame clones only and misses some. The data show 29,000 or so clones, 94% seen once. The CDR3 extends over 15 amino acids. The germline gives CDR1 SNHLY, CDR2 FYNNEI. The germline V and J ends were trimmed by 3 bases and 4 bases, with 10 bases remaining between them. The sequences come from unsorted PBMCs, collected around 7.4 years after starting antiretroviral therapy. The receptor was isolated from a man between 45 and 60 years old with HIV. The chain carries TRBV2 and TRBJ1-6, with D unclear. The CDR3 here is CASSDHPGYNSPLHF. For the CDR3, the DNA is TGTGCCAGCAGTGATCATCCGGGTTATAATTCACCCCTCCACTTT.